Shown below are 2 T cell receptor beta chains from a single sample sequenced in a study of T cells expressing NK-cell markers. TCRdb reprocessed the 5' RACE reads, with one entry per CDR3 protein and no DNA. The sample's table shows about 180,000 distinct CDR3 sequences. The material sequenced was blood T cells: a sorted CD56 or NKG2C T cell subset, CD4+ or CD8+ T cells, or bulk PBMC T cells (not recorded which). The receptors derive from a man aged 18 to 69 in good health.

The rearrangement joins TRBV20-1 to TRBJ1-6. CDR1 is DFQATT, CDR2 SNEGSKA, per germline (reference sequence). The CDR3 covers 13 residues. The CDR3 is CSARDKEVSPLHF.

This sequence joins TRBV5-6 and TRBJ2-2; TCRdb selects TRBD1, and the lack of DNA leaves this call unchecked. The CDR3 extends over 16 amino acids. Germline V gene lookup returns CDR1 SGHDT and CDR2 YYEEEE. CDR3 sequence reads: CASSLADREVTGELFF.